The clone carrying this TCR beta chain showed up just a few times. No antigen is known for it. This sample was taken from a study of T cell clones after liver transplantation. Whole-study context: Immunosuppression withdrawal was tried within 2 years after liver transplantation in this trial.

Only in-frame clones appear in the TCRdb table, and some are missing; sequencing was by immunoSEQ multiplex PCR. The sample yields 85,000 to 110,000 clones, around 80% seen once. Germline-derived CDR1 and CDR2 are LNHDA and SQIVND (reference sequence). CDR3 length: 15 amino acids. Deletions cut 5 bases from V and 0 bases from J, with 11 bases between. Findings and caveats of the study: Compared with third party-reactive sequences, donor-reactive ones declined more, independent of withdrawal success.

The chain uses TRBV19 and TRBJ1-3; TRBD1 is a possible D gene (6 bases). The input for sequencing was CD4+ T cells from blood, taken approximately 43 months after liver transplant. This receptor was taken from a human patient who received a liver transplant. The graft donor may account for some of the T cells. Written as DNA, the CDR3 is TGTGCCAGTAGTCTTCAGGACAGCTCTGGAAACACCATATATTTT. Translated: CASSLQDSSGNTIYF.